Listed below are T cell receptor beta chains from one sample, sequenced in a study of blood T cell repertoires in COVID-19. TCRdb keeps only in-frame clones here, not all; method: immunoSEQ multiplex PCR. The sample holds 250,000 to 300,000 clones; around nine tenths are singletons and the top ten take approximately 11%. Sequenced sample: peripheral blood. The receptors were sampled from a woman in her twenties or thirties with COVID-19, enrolled during active disease. The CDR3 runs from the conserved cysteine through the conserved F or W. The order of the fields is V gene, clone size, D gene, J gene, CDR3 protein, CDR3 DNA. The D gene is left open where the match is weak. The listing skips clone size in some rows; elsewhere it reads once, few, many or a size class.

V: TRBV5-5
size: few
D: .
J: TRBJ1-4
CDR3: CASSLAGGLGEKLFF
DNA: TGTGCCAGCAGTTTGGCCGGGGGTTTGGGGGAAAAACTGTTTTTT

V: TRBV27
size: once
D: TRBD2
J: TRBJ2-1
CDR3: CASSSPGLAVSGEQFF
DNA: TGTGCCAGCAGTTCGCCGGGACTAGCAGTCTCCGGTGAGCAGTTCTTC

V: TRBV6-6
size: few
D: .
J: TRBJ1-4
CDR3: CASRDTVLNEKLFF
DNA: TGTGCCAGCAGGGACACTGTGTTGAATGAAAAACTGTTTTTT

V: TRBV7-2
size: .
D: .
J: TRBJ1-1
CDR3: CASSLLGAGEAFF
DNA: TGTGCCAGCAGCTTATTGGGGGCGGGTGAAGCTTTCTTT

V: TRBV27
size: .
D: .
J: TRBJ2-3
CDR3: CASSFQGTDTQYF
DNA: TGTGCCAGCAGTTTTCAGGGGACGGATACGCAGTATTTT

V: TRBV11-2
size: .
D: TRBD1
J: TRBJ2-7
CDR3: CATRRTGKYEQYF
DNA: TGTGCCACCCGTCGGACAGGGAAATACGAGCAGTACTTC

V: TRBV5-1
size: .
D: TRBD1
J: TRBJ2-3
CDR3: CASSFGTGGFDTQYF
DNA: TGCGCCAGCAGCTTTGGAACAGGGGGTTTCGATACGCAGTATTTT

V: TRBV5-8
size: .
D: .
J: TRBJ2-7
CDR3: CASSLMGAPSYEQYF
DNA: TGTGCCAGCAGCTTGATGGGAGCCCCCTCCTACGAGCAGTACTTC

V: TRBV11-2
size: .
D: TRBD2
J: TRBJ2-3
CDR3: CASSLDGLAGETQYF
DNA: TGTGCCAGCAGCTTAGACGGTCTAGCGGGAGAGACGCAGTATTTT

V: TRBV4-1
size: .
D: .
J: TRBJ1-5
CDR3: CASSQGGSNQPQHF
DNA: TGCGCCAGCAGCCAGGGGGGTAGCAATCAGCCCCAGCATTTT

V: TRBV24-1
size: .
D: TRBD1
J: TRBJ2-3
CDR3: CATSDPGTGPSTDTQYF
DNA: TGTGCCACCAGTGATCCAGGGACAGGGCCTAGCACAGATACGCAGTATTTT

V: TRBV18
size: .
D: .
J: TRBJ2-3
CDR3: CASSGGDTQYF
DNA: TGTGCCAGCTCCGGGGGAGATACGCAGTATTTT

V: TRBV30
size: .
D: TRBD2
J: TRBJ2-1
CDR3: CAWSVTGGGNEQFF
DNA: TGTGCCTGGAGTGTGACGGGAGGTGGCAATGAGCAGTTCTTC

V: TRBV19
size: .
D: .
J: TRBJ1-1
CDR3: CASTLWTENTEAFF
DNA: TGTGCCAGTACGCTGTGGACAGAGAACACTGAAGCTTTCTTT

V: TRBV12-3/TRBV12-4
size: .
D: .
J: TRBJ2-1
CDR3: CASSPDSYNEQFF
DNA: TGTGCCAGCAGTCCAGACTCCTACAATGAGCAGTTCTTC

V: TRBV6-5
size: .
D: TRBD1
J: TRBJ1-5
CDR3: CASSPGGAMEPQHF
DNA: TGTGCCAGCAGCCCAGGGGGCGCTATGGAGCCCCAGCATTTT

V: TRBV19
size: .
D: TRBD2
J: TRBJ2-3
CDR3: CASSLAGEADTQYF
DNA: TGTGCCAGTAGTTTAGCGGGAGAGGCAGATACGCAGTATTTT

V: TRBV2
size: once
D: .
J: TRBJ2-7
CDR3: CASSVGLYEQYF
DNA: TGTGCCAGCAGTGTGGGACTCTACGAGCAGTACTTC

V: TRBV5-1
size: .
D: TRBD1
J: TRBJ2-6
CDR3: CASSSGQGAGTGANVLTF
DNA: TGCGCCAGCAGCTCCGGACAGGGGGCAGGAACTGGGGCCAACGTCCTGACTTTC

V: TRBV5-1
size: .
D: .
J: TRBJ1-3
CDR3: CASSFSRESGNTIYF
DNA: TGCGCCAGCAGCTTCTCTCGGGAATCCGGAAACACCATATATTTT

V: TRBV20-1
size: .
D: .
J: TRBJ2-7
CDR3: CSASPRDPYEQYF
DNA: TGCAGTGCTAGTCCGCGGGATCCCTACGAGCAGTACTTC

V: TRBV10-3
size: .
D: .
J: TRBJ1-6
CDR3: CAISEANRVTGSPLHF
DNA: TGTGCCATCAGTGAGGCTAACAGGGTAACGGGATCACCCCTCCACTTT

V: TRBV28
size: .
D: .
J: TRBJ2-3
CDR3: CASSLYPTRTDTQYF
DNA: TGTGCCAGCAGTTTATATCCAACACGTACGGATACGCAGTATTTT

V: TRBV12-5
size: once
D: TRBD2
J: TRBJ2-1
CDR3: CASGAGTSNEQFF
DNA: TGTGCTAGTGGGGCCGGGACTAGCAATGAGCAGTTCTTC

V: TRBV6-2/TRBV6-3
size: .
D: .
J: TRBJ2-1
CDR3: CASSYDQGAYNEQFF
DNA: TGTGCCAGCAGTTACGACCAGGGCGCCTACAATGAGCAGTTCTTC

V: TRBV6-5
size: .
D: TRBD1
J: TRBJ1-2
CDR3: CASSYSQTGNYGYTF
DNA: TGTGCCAGCAGTTACTCTCAGACAGGGAACTATGGCTACACCTTC

V: TRBV6-5
size: .
D: .
J: TRBJ2-4
CDR3: CASRPGEAKNIQYF
DNA: TGTGCCAGCAGGCCGGGAGAAGCCAAAAACATTCAGTACTTC

V: TRBV7-2
size: .
D: .
J: TRBJ2-3
CDR3: CASSLLGSGSTDTQYF
DNA: TGTGCCAGCAGCTTATTAGGTAGCGGTAGCACAGATACGCAGTATTTT

V: TRBV19
size: .
D: TRBD2
J: TRBJ2-3
CDR3: CASSIGASGYTDTQYF
DNA: TGTGCCAGTAGTATAGGTGCTAGCGGATACACAGATACGCAGTATTTT

V: TRBV2
size: .
D: TRBD2
J: TRBJ2-1
CDR3: CASTSSGSNNEQFF
DNA: TGTGCCAGCACCTCTAGCGGGAGTAACAATGAGCAGTTCTTC

V: TRBV9
size: .
D: TRBD1
J: TRBJ2-6
CDR3: CASSVEGQGSGANVLTF
DNA: TGTGCCAGCAGCGTAGAAGGACAGGGCTCTGGGGCCAACGTCCTGACTTTC

V: TRBV29-1
size: few
D: TRBD1
J: TRBJ2-5
CDR3: CSGYRGSRETQYF
DNA: TGCAGCGGATACAGGGGGTCGAGAGAGACCCAGTACTTC

V: TRBV2
size: .
D: .
J: TRBJ2-3
CDR3: CASSTDRSTDTQYF
DNA: TGTGCCAGCAGTACTGACAGGAGCACAGATACGCAGTATTTT

V: TRBV7-9
size: .
D: TRBD2
J: TRBJ2-1
CDR3: CASSSGLAGAGEQFF
DNA: TGTGCCAGCAGCTCGGGACTAGCGGGAGCAGGGGAGCAGTTCTTC

V: TRBV12-3/TRBV12-4
size: .
D: .
J: TRBJ1-5
CDR3: CASSLGGDQPQHF
DNA: TGTGCCAGCAGTTTAGGGGGAGATCAGCCCCAGCATTTT

V: TRBV18
size: .
D: TRBD1
J: TRBJ2-5
CDR3: CASSTYRGVGETQYF
DNA: TGTGCCAGCTCGACCTACAGGGGAGTCGGAGAGACCCAGTACTTC

V: TRBV7-9
size: .
D: .
J: TRBJ2-5
CDR3: CASSPQGRSRETQYF
DNA: TGTGCCAGCAGCCCACAGGGAAGGTCGAGAGAGACCCAGTACTTC

V: TRBV29-1
size: once
D: TRBD2
J: TRBJ2-7
CDR3: CSVWASGVPYEQYF
DNA: TGCAGCGTTTGGGCTAGCGGAGTACCCTACGAGCAGTACTTC

V: TRBV2
size: .
D: .
J: TRBJ1-1
CDR3: CASGREYTEAFF
DNA: TGTGCCAGCGGACGGGAGTACACTGAAGCTTTCTTT

V: TRBV19
size: .
D: .
J: TRBJ1-5
CDR3: CASRGTNSNQPQHF
DNA: TGTGCCAGTAGAGGGACAAATAGCAATCAGCCCCAGCATTTT

V: TRBV6-6
size: .
D: TRBD2
J: TRBJ2-2
CDR3: CASSHLAGGPSNTGELFF
DNA: TGTGCCAGCAGTCATCTAGCGGGAGGGCCCTCGAACACCGGGGAGCTGTTTTTT

V: TRBV21-1
size: .
D: .
J: TRBJ2-3
CDR3: CANCRDRGRHTQYF
DNA: TGTGCCAATTGTAGGGACAGGGGCAGACATACGCAGTATTTT

V: TRBV6-5
size: .
D: TRBD2
J: TRBJ2-5
CDR3: CASSYSGYQETQYF
DNA: TGTGCCAGCAGTTATAGCGGGTACCAAGAGACCCAGTACTTC

V: TRBV20-1
size: many
D: TRBD2
J: TRBJ2-3
CDR3: CSAGGTSGMITDTQYF
DNA: TGCAGTGCTGGTGGGACTAGCGGGATGATCACAGATACGCAGTATTTT

V: TRBV19
size: .
D: TRBD1
J: TRBJ2-7
CDR3: CASTPGQGSSYPYEQYF
DNA: TGTGCCAGTACACCGGGACAGGGTTCGTCATACCCCTACGAGCAGTACTTC

V: TRBV12-3/TRBV12-4
size: .
D: .
J: TRBJ2-5
CDR3: CASSSRETQYF
DNA: TGTGCCAGCAGTAGCCGAGAGACCCAGTACTTC

V: TRBV19
size: .
D: .
J: TRBJ1-2
CDR3: CASWRRDYGYTF
DNA: TGTGCCAGTTGGCGACGGGACTATGGCTACACCTTC

V: TRBV10-3
size: .
D: TRBD2
J: TRBJ2-1
CDR3: CATLGLAAANEQFF
DNA: TGTGCCACCCTTGGACTAGCGGCCGCCAATGAGCAGTTCTTC